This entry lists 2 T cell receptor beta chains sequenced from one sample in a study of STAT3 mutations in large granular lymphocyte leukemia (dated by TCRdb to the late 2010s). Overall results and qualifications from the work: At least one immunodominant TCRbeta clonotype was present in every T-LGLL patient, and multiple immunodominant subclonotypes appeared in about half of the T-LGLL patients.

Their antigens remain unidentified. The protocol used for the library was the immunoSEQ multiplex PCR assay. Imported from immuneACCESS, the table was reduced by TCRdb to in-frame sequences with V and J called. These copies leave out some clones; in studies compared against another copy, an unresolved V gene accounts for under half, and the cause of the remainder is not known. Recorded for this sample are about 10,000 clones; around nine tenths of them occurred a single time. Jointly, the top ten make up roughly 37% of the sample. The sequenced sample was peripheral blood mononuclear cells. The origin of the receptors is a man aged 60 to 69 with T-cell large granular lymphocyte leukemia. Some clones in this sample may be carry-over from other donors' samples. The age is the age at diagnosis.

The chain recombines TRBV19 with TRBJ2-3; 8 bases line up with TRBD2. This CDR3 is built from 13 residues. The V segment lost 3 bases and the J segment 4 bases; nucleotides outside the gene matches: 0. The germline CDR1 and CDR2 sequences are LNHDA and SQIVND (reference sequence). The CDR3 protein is CASSMREADTQYF. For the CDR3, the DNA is TGTGCCAGTAGTATGCGGGAGGCAGATACGCAGTATTTT.

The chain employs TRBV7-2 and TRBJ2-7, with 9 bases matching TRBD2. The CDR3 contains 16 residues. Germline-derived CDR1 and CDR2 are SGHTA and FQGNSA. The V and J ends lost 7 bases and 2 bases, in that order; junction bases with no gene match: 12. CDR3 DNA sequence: TGTGCCAGCACCACCCCAAGCGGGAGGACCCCCTACGAGCAGTACTTC. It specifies CASTTPSGRTPYEQYF.